The rows below give T cell receptor beta chains drawn from one sample of a study of T cells in localized non-small cell lung cancer. Sequencing was performed with immunoSEQ multiplex PCR; in TCRdb, only in-frame clones are kept and a portion is missing. The repertoire holds some 82,000 clones, with 80% as singletons. Sample: PBMCs, taken before any cancer treatment. The receptor set was obtained from a man aged 35 to 69 with stage II squamous cell lung carcinoma. Both conserved end residues are part of each CDR3. The D gene is left open where the match is weak. Clone size is stated in some rows and not others, as once, few, many or a class when expanded.

CDR3nt: TGTGCCAGCTCACCACCGGGGACAGGGGTAAAGACCCAGTACTTC
CDR3aa: CASSPPGTGVKTQYF
j_gene: TRBJ2-5
d_gene: TRBD1
abundance: few
v_gene: TRBV18

CDR3nt: TGTGCCAGCAGCTTAGGGGGGGACAGGCGAAATCAGCCCCAGCATTTT
CDR3aa: CASSLGGDRRNQPQHF
j_gene: TRBJ1-5
d_gene: TRBD1
abundance: few
v_gene: TRBV7-8

CDR3nt: TGTGCCAGCAGCGTAGAAGGAAGCGGGAGGAGAACAGATACGCAGTATTTT
CDR3aa: CASSVEGSGRRTDTQYF
j_gene: TRBJ2-3
d_gene: TRBD2
abundance: once
v_gene: TRBV9

CDR3nt: TGTGCCAGCCGGGGTCTAAGAGGAAACACCATATATTTT
CDR3aa: CASRGLRGNTIYF
j_gene: TRBJ1-3
d_gene: NA
abundance: NA
v_gene: TRBV6-1

CDR3nt: TGTGCCAGCTCACGTTCGGTTGCAACTAATGAAAAACTGTTTTTT
CDR3aa: CASSRSVATNEKLFF
j_gene: TRBJ1-4
d_gene: NA
abundance: NA
v_gene: TRBV18

CDR3nt: TGTGCCAGCAGCTCGGACGGGGGGGAGCAGTACTTC
CDR3aa: CASSSDGGEQYF
j_gene: TRBJ2-7
d_gene: TRBD2
abundance: few
v_gene: TRBV11-1

CDR3nt: TGTGCCAGCAGCCCGGAAGGGACTTTATCCCATCAAGAGACCCAGTACTTC
CDR3aa: CASSPEGTLSHQETQYF
j_gene: TRBJ2-5
d_gene: NA
abundance: NA
v_gene: TRBV5-6

CDR3nt: TGTGCCAGCAGACTTAGTAGTTTAGCCTACGAGCAGTACTTC
CDR3aa: CASRLSSLAYEQYF
j_gene: TRBJ2-7
d_gene: NA
abundance: NA
v_gene: TRBV7-6

CDR3nt: TGTGCCAGCAGCGATTATGGGAGCGCCTACAATGAGCAGTTCTTC
CDR3aa: CASSDYGSAYNEQFF
j_gene: TRBJ2-1
d_gene: NA
abundance: NA
v_gene: TRBV9

CDR3nt: TGTGCCAGCAGCCAACTAGCGGGAGGGCCCGTTGAGCAGTTCTTC
CDR3aa: CASSQLAGGPVEQFF
j_gene: TRBJ2-1
d_gene: TRBD2
abundance: NA
v_gene: TRBV27

CDR3nt: TGTGCCAGCAGCTTGGGATCCGGAAGGGAGCCCCAGCATTTT
CDR3aa: CASSLGSGREPQHF
j_gene: TRBJ1-5
d_gene: NA
abundance: NA
v_gene: TRBV7-2

CDR3nt: TGTGCCAGTAGTATAGCGGGGAACGGCTACACCTTC
CDR3aa: CASSIAGNGYTF
j_gene: TRBJ1-2
d_gene: NA
abundance: NA
v_gene: TRBV19

CDR3nt: TGTGCCAGCAGCTTAGATGGGCTCTCAGATACGCAGTATTTT
CDR3aa: CASSLDGLSDTQYF
j_gene: TRBJ2-3
d_gene: NA
abundance: NA
v_gene: TRBV7-9

CDR3nt: TGCGCCAGCAGGTCAGCGGCGGCGGGATACCAAGAGACCCAGTACTTC
CDR3aa: CASRSAAAGYQETQYF
j_gene: TRBJ2-5
d_gene: NA
abundance: NA
v_gene: TRBV4-1

CDR3nt: TGTGCCAGCAGCAGGGGACGGCCCTACGAGCAGTACTTC
CDR3aa: CASSRGRPYEQYF
j_gene: TRBJ2-7
d_gene: NA
abundance: medium-sized
v_gene: TRBV28

CDR3nt: TGTGCCATCAGTGACCTGTATGAGCAGTACTTC
CDR3aa: CAISDLYEQYF
j_gene: TRBJ2-7
d_gene: NA
abundance: NA
v_gene: TRBV6-5

CDR3nt: TGTGCCAGCAGGGGGGACAGGGTGGTTCTCGAGCAGTACTTC
CDR3aa: CASRGDRVVLEQYF
j_gene: TRBJ2-7
d_gene: TRBD1
abundance: few
v_gene: TRBV6-5

CDR3nt: TGTGCCAGCAGCCAAGGTGGCGCAGGGGCTGAAGCTTTCTTT
CDR3aa: CASSQGGAGAEAFF
j_gene: TRBJ1-1
d_gene: NA
abundance: NA
v_gene: TRBV14

CDR3nt: TGTGCCAGCAGCTTAGCCGCCGCCGGGAACTATGGCTACACCTTC
CDR3aa: CASSLAAAGNYGYTF
j_gene: TRBJ1-2
d_gene: NA
abundance: few
v_gene: TRBV11-2

CDR3nt: TGTGCCAGCAGTGTGTCCGGGGAGCTGTTTTTT
CDR3aa: CASSVSGELFF
j_gene: TRBJ2-2
d_gene: NA
abundance: NA
v_gene: TRBV6-6

CDR3nt: TGTGCCAGCAGCTTGTGGGGCGGTAGCACAGATACGCAGTATTTT
CDR3aa: CASSLWGGSTDTQYF
j_gene: TRBJ2-3
d_gene: NA
abundance: NA
v_gene: TRBV5-4

CDR3nt: TGTGCCAGCAGTTTAAGCCCCTCCACTAGGAGTCCCTCGGATACGCAGTATTTT
CDR3aa: CASSLSPSTRSPSDTQYF
j_gene: TRBJ2-3
d_gene: NA
abundance: NA
v_gene: TRBV28

CDR3nt: TGCGCCAGCAGCCAGACAGGGACTGATACGCAGTATTTT
CDR3aa: CASSQTGTDTQYF
j_gene: TRBJ2-3
d_gene: NA
abundance: NA
v_gene: TRBV5-1

CDR3nt: TGTGCCACCCCGACCCAGCAGGGAGAAGAAAAACTGTTTTTT
CDR3aa: CATPTQQGEEKLFF
j_gene: TRBJ1-4
d_gene: NA
abundance: NA
v_gene: TRBV5-8

CDR3nt: TGTGCCAGCAGTCCGCCCAGTGGGCGCGGTCAGCCCCAGCATTTT
CDR3aa: CASSPPSGRGQPQHF
j_gene: TRBJ1-5
d_gene: NA
abundance: NA
v_gene: TRBV6-5

CDR3nt: TGTGCCAGTACCGGCGGACTAGCGGGAGTATACGACACCGGGGAGCTGTTTTTT
CDR3aa: CASTGGLAGVYDTGELFF
j_gene: TRBJ2-2
d_gene: TRBD2
abundance: NA
v_gene: TRBV19

CDR3nt: TGTGCCAGCAGCTTGGAGGGCCTCATGAACACTGAAGCTTTCTTT
CDR3aa: CASSLEGLMNTEAFF
j_gene: TRBJ1-1
d_gene: NA
abundance: NA
v_gene: TRBV11-2

CDR3nt: TGTGCCAGTAGTGTTCGGGGTTTTGAAAAACTGTTTTTT
CDR3aa: CASSVRGFEKLFF
j_gene: TRBJ1-4
d_gene: NA
abundance: NA
v_gene: TRBV19

CDR3nt: TGTGCCAGCAGCTCACTACAGGGGAGGTACACTGAAGCTTTCTTT
CDR3aa: CASSSLQGRYTEAFF
j_gene: TRBJ1-1
d_gene: TRBD1
abundance: NA
v_gene: TRBV7-9

CDR3nt: TGCGCCAGCAGCTCAGGACAGAACACAGATACGCAGTATTTT
CDR3aa: CASSSGQNTDTQYF
j_gene: TRBJ2-3
d_gene: NA
abundance: few
v_gene: TRBV5-1

CDR3nt: TGTGCCAGCAGTTCAGGACCCGATAACTATGGCTACACCTTC
CDR3aa: CASSSGPDNYGYTF
j_gene: TRBJ1-2
d_gene: NA
abundance: NA
v_gene: TRBV28

CDR3nt: TGTGCCAGCAGCTTAGTCACAGCATCCTACGAGCAGTACTTC
CDR3aa: CASSLVTASYEQYF
j_gene: TRBJ2-7
d_gene: NA
abundance: NA
v_gene: TRBV11-2

CDR3nt: TGTGCCAGCTCAACGACTAGCGGAGGGGACATTCAGTACTTC
CDR3aa: CASSTTSGGDIQYF
j_gene: TRBJ2-4
d_gene: TRBD2
abundance: NA
v_gene: TRBV18

CDR3nt: TGTGCCAGCAGCTTCCGAGGGGACAGCTACGAGCAGTACTTC
CDR3aa: CASSFRGDSYEQYF
j_gene: TRBJ2-7
d_gene: TRBD1
abundance: NA
v_gene: TRBV11-3

CDR3nt: TGTGCCAGCAGCTTGGGGCTCCTACAAGAGACCCAGTACTTC
CDR3aa: CASSLGLLQETQYF
j_gene: TRBJ2-5
d_gene: NA
abundance: NA
v_gene: TRBV5-6

CDR3nt: TGTGCCAGCAGCCCCCCGTCGGCTAGGGGCCAAGAGACCCAGTACTTC
CDR3aa: CASSPPSARGQETQYF
j_gene: TRBJ2-5
d_gene: NA
abundance: few
v_gene: TRBV5-4

CDR3nt: TGTGCCAGCAGTGATCCCCCAGGAGGGGGAACGCAGTATTTT
CDR3aa: CASSDPPGGGTQYF
j_gene: TRBJ2-3
d_gene: NA
abundance: NA
v_gene: TRBV2

CDR3nt: TGTGCCAGCAGCAAACTTCTCAGGGGGCAGGTTGAAAAACTGTTTTTT
CDR3aa: CASSKLLRGQVEKLFF
j_gene: TRBJ1-4
d_gene: TRBD1
abundance: NA
v_gene: TRBV5-6

CDR3nt: TGTGCCAGTAGTTTGGGCCCTATCTACGAGCAGTACTTC
CDR3aa: CASSLGPIYEQYF
j_gene: TRBJ2-7
d_gene: NA
abundance: NA
v_gene: TRBV19

CDR3nt: TGCAGCAAACAGGGAACTAGCGGTAATGAGCAGTTCTTC
CDR3aa: CSKQGTSGNEQFF
j_gene: TRBJ2-1
d_gene: TRBD2
abundance: NA
v_gene: TRBV29-1

CDR3nt: TGTGCCAGCAGCTTAGACGGGACTAGCGGACACACAGATACGCAGTATTTT
CDR3aa: CASSLDGTSGHTDTQYF
j_gene: TRBJ2-3
d_gene: TRBD2
abundance: NA
v_gene: TRBV7-9